The 13 T cell receptor beta chains below all came from one sample that was sequenced in a study of T cell changes during pregnancy in multiple sclerosis. Libraries were prepared by immunoSEQ multiplex PCR; TCRdb keeps only in-frame clonotypes and omits some of them. The repertoire includes about 75,000 clones, roughly 90% of them detected once, and roughly 0.9% sits in the top ten. Sequencing was performed on peripheral blood, taken in the first trimester of pregnancy. The source of these receptors is a female donor in good health, enrolled as a control in a pregnancy study.

This clone occurred a few times. This chain uses TRBV6-1 with TRBJ2-5, with D maybe TRBD2 (7 bases). Germline values: CDR1 MNHNS, CDR2 SASEGT. Trimming stripped 7 bases from V and 2 bases from J, with 14 bases between. This CDR3 has 14 amino acids. The CDR3 coding sequence is TGTGCCAGCAACCCGGGAGGACAGCAAGAGACCCAGTACTTC. Encoded protein: CASNPGGQQETQYF.

J is TRBJ2-5 and V is TRBV6-6; 11 bases line up with TRBD1. Unmatched junction bases numbered 9, after V lost 8 bases and J lost 4 bases. Germline lookup yields CDR1 MNHNY and CDR2 SVGAGI (reference sequence). The CDR3 totals 15 residues. The CDR3 protein is CASAHPGTGGETQYF. In DNA, the CDR3 is TGTGCCAGCGCACACCCAGGGACAGGGGGAGAGACCCAGTACTTC.

This rearrangement joins TRBV7-2 to TRBJ2-5; 8 bases fit TRBD1. V lost 4 bases and J lost 6; bases outside the gene matches: 4. Germline V gene lookup returns CDR1 SGHTA and CDR2 FQGNSA. CDR3 length equals 13 residues. The DNA of the CDR3 is TGTGCCAGCAGCTCGGACAGGGTGAAGACCCAGTACTTC. This sequence encodes CASSSDRVKTQYF. The entire variable domain, with the rest obtained from reference TRBV7-2 and TRBJ2-5, is as follows: GAGVSQSPSNKVTEKGKDVELRCDPISGHTALYWYRQSLGQGLEFLIYFQGNSAPDKSGLPSDRFSAERTGGSVSTLTIQRTQQEDSAVYLCASSSDRVKTQYFGPGTRLLVL.

The rearrangement uses TRBV19 and TRBJ2-3; 7 bases are a match to TRBD1. This CDR3 region has 14 residues. V dropped 7 bases and J dropped 0; count of bases not matched to a gene: 4. Germline V lookup: CDR1 LNHDA, CDR2 SQIVND (reference sequence). The CDR3 sequence is CASNYRGSTDTQYF. The CDR3 DNA reads TGTGCCAGTAACTACAGGGGTAGCACAGATACGCAGTATTTT. Filled out from reference TRBV19 and TRBJ2-3, the complete variable domain reads DGGITQSPKYLFRKEGQNVTLSCEQNLNHDAMYWYRQDPGQGLRLIYYSQIVNDFQKGDIAEGYSVSREKKESFPLTVTSAQKNPTAFYLCASNYRGSTDTQYFGPGTRLTVL.

The rearrangement uses TRBV5-1 and TRBJ2-3; 11 nucleotides align to TRBD2. The junction had 6 bases not matched to a gene; V was cut back by 5 bases and J by 7 bases. Germline CDR1 and CDR2: SGHRS and YFSETQ. The CDR3 is made up of 14 amino acids. For the CDR3, the DNA is TGCGCCAGCAGAGGGACTAGCGGAAGAAATACGCAGTATTTT. Translation gives CASRGTSGRNTQYF.

The gene calls are TRBV19 and TRBJ2-7; 8 nucleotides line up with TRBD1. V was pared by 6 bases and J by 3 bases, with 7 bases of the junction left unmatched. Looked up from germline, CDR1 is LNHDA and CDR2 is SQIVND (reference sequence). This CDR3 spans 14 amino acids. CDR3 sequence reads: CASRPQTGVYEQYF. CDR3 coding DNA: TGTGCCAGTAGGCCCCAGACAGGGGTCTACGAGCAGTACTTC. Using reference TRBV19 and TRBJ2-7 for the parts outside the CDR3, the full variable domain is DGGITQSPKYLFRKEGQNVTLSCEQNLNHDAMYWYRQDPGQGLRLIYYSQIVNDFQKGDIAEGYSVSREKKESFPLTVTSAQKNPTAFYLCASRPQTGVYEQYFGPGTRLTVT.

A single count supports this clone. This sample includes further DNA sequences coding for the same CDR3. The V gene is TRBV7-2, the J gene TRBJ2-7; D may be TRBD1 (6 bases). This CDR3 has 12 residues. V was pared by 5 bases and J by 4 bases, with 9 bases between. CDR1 SGHTA and CDR2 FQGNSA come from the germline V gene. The CDR3 loop reads CASSATGYEQYF. CDR3 sequence (DNA): TGTGCCAGCAGCGCCACAGGGTACGAGCAGTACTTC.

The CDR3 sequence is CASSLTRSYNEQFF. DNA of the CDR3: TGTGCCAGCAGTTTGACTAGATCCTACAATGAGCAGTTCTTC. J is TRBJ2-1 and V is TRBV6-1, with D maybe TRBD2 (6 bases). Per the germline V gene, CDR1 is MNHNS and CDR2 is SASEGT. Between the trimmed V and J ends, which lost 5 bases and 1 base, there was a span of 9 bases. CDR3 length equals 14 residues.

This clone was counted once. The CDR3 sequence: CASSQERTNYGYTF. The CDR3 DNA is TGCGCCAGCAGCCAAGAGCGGACTAACTATGGCTACACCTTC. This chain connects TRBV4-3 to TRBJ1-2, with no clear D. CDR3 size: 14 residues. Germline V gives CDR1 LGHNA, CDR2 YSLEER. Trimming left V 0 bases short and J 0 bases short, with 5 bases between.

The rearrangement links TRBV15 to TRBJ1-5, with TRBD1 matching 7 bases. CDR3 size: 16 residues. V shed 5 bases and J 3 bases; nucleotides not matched to a gene: 10. Germline V gene data show CDR1 as LNHNV and CDR2 as YYDKDF (reference sequence). Here the CDR3 DNA reads TGTGCCACCAGCCCCCGAACAGGGGTACTCAATCAGCCCCAGCATTTT. This gives the protein CATSPRTGVLNQPQHF.

The CDR3 spells CASSLERLKSEQYF. DNA of the CDR3: TGTGCCAGCAGCTTAGAACGACTGAAGTCCGAGCAGTACTTC. The chain carries TRBV11-2 and TRBJ2-7; D gene uncertain. Germline V lookup: CDR1 SGHAT, CDR2 FQNNGV. The CDR3 spans 14 residues. V lost 0 bases and J 6 bases, leaving 12 bases between the germline ends.

This chain uses TRBV27 with TRBJ2-1; D is uncertain. Germline V CDR1 and CDR2: MNHEY, SMNVEV (reference sequence). The CDR3 runs to 16 residues. Trimming stripped 5 bases from V and 2 bases from J, with 16 bases between. The CDR3, as DNA: TGTGCCAGCAGTCCCGAGCTTTCATCTACCTACAATGAGCAGTTCTTC. Protein product: CASSPELSSTYNEQFF.

This sequence joins TRBV5-5 and TRBJ2-7, with D possibly being TRBD2 (5 bases). The V and J ends lost 0 bases and 0 bases respectively, with 10 bases between them. CDR3 length: 15 amino acids. From germline, CDR1 is SGHKS and CDR2 YYEKEE (reference sequence). The CDR3 is CASSLAYGVSYEQYF. CDR3 coding DNA: TGTGCCAGCAGCTTGGCCTACGGGGTCTCCTACGAGCAGTACTTC. The variable domain in full, completed from reference TRBV5-5 and TRBJ2-7, reads DAGVTQSPTHLIKTRGQQVTLRCSPISGHKSVSWYQQVLGQGPQFIFQYYEKEERGRGNFPDRFSARQFPNYSSELNVNALLLGDSALYLCASSLAYGVSYEQYFGPGTRLTVT.